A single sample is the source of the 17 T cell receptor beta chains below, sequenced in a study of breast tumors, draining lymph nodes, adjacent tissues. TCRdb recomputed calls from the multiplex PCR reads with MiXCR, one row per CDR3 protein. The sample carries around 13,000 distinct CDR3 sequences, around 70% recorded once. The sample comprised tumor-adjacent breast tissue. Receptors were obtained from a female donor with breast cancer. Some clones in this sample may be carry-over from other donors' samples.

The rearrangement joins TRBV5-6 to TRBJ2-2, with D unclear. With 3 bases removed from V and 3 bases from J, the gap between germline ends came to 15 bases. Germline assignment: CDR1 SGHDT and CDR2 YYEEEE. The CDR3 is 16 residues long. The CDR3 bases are TGTGCCAGCAGCTCCCGACTCCCAACTTACACCGGGGAGCTGTTTTTT. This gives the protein CASSSRLPTYTGELFF.

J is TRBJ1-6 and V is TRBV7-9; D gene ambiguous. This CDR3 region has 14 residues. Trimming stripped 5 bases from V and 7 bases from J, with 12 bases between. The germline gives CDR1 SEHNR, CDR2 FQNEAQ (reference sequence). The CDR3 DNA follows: TGTGCCAGCAGCCTCCTGACAAGCAATTCACCCCTCCACTTT. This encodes CASSLLTSNSPLHF.

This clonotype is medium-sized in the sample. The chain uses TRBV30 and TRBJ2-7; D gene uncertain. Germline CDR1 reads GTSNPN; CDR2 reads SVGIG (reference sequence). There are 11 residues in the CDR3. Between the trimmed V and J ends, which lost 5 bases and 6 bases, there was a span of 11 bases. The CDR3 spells CAWSGGSEQYF. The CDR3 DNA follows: TGTGCCTGGTCGGGTGGGTCCGAGCAGTACTTC.

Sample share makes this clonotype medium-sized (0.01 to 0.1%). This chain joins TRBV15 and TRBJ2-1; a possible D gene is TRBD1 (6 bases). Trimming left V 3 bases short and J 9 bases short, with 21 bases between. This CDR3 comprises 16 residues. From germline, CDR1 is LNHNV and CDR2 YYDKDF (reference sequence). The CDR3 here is CATSSGYIGTSLEQFF. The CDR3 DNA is TGTGCCACCAGCAGCGGATACATCGGGACATCACTTGAGCAGTTCTTC.

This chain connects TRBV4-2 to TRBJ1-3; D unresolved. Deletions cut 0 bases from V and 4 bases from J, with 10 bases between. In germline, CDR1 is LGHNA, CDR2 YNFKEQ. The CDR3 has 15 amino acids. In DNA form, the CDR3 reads TGTGCCAGCAGCCAAGAGTCCCAGACGGGAAACACCATATATTTT. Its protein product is CASSQESQTGNTIYF.

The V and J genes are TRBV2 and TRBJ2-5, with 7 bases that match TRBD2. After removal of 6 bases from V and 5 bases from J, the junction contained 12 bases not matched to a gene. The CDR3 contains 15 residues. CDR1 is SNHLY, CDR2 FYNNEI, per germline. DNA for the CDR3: TGTGCCAGCAGACCGCTTGGGACTATAGTGGAGACCCAGTACTTC. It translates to CASRPLGTIVETQYF.

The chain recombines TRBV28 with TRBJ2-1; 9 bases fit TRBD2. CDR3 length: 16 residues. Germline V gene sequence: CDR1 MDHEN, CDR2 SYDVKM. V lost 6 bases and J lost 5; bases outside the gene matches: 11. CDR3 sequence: CASSNPSSGKNNEQFF. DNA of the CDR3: TGTGCCAGCAGCAATCCCTCTAGCGGGAAAAACAATGAGCAGTTCTTC.

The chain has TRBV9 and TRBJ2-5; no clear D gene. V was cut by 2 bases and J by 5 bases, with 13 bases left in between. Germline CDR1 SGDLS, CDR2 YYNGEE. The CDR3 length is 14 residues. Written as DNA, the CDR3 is TGTGCCAGCAGCGTCTCGCCGGTGATGGAGACCCAGTACTTC. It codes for CASSVSPVMETQYF. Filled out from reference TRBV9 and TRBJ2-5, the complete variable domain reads DSGVTQTPKHLITATGQRVTLRCSPRSGDLSVYWYQQSLDQGLQFLIQYYNGEERAKGNILERFSAQQFPDLHSELNLSSLELGDSALYFCASSVSPVMETQYFGPGTRLLVL.

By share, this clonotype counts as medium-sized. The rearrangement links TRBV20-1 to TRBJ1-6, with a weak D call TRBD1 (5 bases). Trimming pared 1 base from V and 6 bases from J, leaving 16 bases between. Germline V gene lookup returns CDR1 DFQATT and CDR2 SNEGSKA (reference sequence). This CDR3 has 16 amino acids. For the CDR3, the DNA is TGCAGTGCTAGAGCCCCAGGGAAGGGGTTTAATTCACCCCTCCACTTT. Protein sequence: CSARAPGKGFNSPLHF.

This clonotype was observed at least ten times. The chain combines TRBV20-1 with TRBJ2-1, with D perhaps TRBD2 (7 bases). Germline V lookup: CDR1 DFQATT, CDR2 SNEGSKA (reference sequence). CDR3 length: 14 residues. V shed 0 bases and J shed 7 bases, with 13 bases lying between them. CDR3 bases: TGCAGTGCTAGAGAATTTGGGAGGGGGAATGAGCAGTTCTTC. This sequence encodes CSAREFGRGNEQFF.

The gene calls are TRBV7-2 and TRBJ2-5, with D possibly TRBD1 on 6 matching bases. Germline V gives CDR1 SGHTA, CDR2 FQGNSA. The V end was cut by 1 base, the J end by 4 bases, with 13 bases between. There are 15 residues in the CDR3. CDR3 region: CASSLGQGKRETQYF. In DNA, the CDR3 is TGTGCCAGCAGCTTAGGGCAGGGGAAGAGAGAGACCCAGTACTTC.

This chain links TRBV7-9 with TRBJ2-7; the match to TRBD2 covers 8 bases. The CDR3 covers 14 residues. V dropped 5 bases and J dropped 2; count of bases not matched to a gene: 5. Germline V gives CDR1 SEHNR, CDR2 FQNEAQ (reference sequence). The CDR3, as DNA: TGTGCCAGCAGCATCGAACTAGCGGCCTACGAGCAGTACTTC. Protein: CASSIELAAYEQYF.

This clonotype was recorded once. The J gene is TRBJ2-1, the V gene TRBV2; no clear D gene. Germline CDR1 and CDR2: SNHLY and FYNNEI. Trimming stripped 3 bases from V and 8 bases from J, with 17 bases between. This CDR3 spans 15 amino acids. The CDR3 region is CASSDGLESIDEQFF. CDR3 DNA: TGTGCCAGCAGTGATGGATTAGAGTCGATAGATGAGCAGTTCTTC.

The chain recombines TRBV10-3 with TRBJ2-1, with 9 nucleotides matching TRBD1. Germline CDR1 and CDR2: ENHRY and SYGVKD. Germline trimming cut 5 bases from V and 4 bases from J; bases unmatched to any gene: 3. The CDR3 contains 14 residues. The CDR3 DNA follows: TGTGCCATCAGTACCGGGACAGGGTACAATGAGCAGTTCTTC. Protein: CAISTGTGYNEQFF.

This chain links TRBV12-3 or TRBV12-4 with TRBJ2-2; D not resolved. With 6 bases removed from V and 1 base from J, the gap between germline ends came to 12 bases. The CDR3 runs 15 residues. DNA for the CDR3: TGTGCCAGCAGCCATCGGCAGGTGAACACCGGGGAGCTGTTTTTT. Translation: CASSHRQVNTGELFF.

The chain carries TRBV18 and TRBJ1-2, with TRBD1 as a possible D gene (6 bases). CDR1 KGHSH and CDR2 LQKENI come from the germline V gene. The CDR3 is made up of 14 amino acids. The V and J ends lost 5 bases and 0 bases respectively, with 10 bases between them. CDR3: CASSRDTTNYGYTF. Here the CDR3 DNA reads TGTGCCAGCTCAAGGGACACAACTAACTATGGCTACACCTTC.

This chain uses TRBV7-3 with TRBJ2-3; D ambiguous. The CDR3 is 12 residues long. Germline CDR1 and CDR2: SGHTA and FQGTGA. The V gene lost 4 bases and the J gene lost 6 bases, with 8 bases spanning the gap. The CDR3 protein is CASSSTSDTQYF. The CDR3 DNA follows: TGTGCCAGCAGCTCCACCTCCGATACGCAGTATTTT.